The source of this T cell receptor beta chain is a study of monozygotic twins with inflammatory bowel disease. Study-level results: Support was absent for any single strong signal or clonotype linked to IBD. Concordant and discordant twins showed no difference in repertoire similarity, possibly from limited power. Healthy co-twins showed greater TCRbeta diversity (inverse Simpson) than IBD patients.

TCRdb re-called the 5' RACE reads; every CDR3 protein appears as one record, without DNA. The table gives roughly 330,000 distinct CDR3 sequences; the top ten clones make up 2% to 2.5% of it. Notes on this clonotype: Its antigen remains unknown.

This CDR3 has 15 residues. Germline V CDR1 and CDR2: LGHDT, YNNKEL (reference sequence). The chain recombines TRBV3-1 with TRBJ2-2; the TCRdb D gene call, TRBD1, has no DNA to confirm it. The sequence derives from a human donor with ulcerative colitis or Crohn's disease, or a healthy co-twin of an affected twin (not recorded which). The sequenced sample consisted of blood. CDR3 amino acids: CASTRTGDSPGELFF. Filled out from reference TRBV3-1 and TRBJ2-2, the complete variable domain reads DTAVSQTPKYLVTQMGNDKSIKCEQNLGHDTMYWYKQDSKKFLKIMFSYNNKELIINETVPNRFSPKSPDKAHLNLHINSLELGDSAVYFCASTRTGDSPGELFFGEGSRLTVL.